This T cell receptor (beta chain) is drawn from a study of blood T cell repertoires in COVID-19. The V segment lost 6 bases and the J segment 5 bases; nucleotides outside the gene matches: 10. Germline CDR1 is MNHEY and CDR2 is SVGEGT. CDR3 length equals 15 residues. Produced via immunoSEQ multiplex PCR; TCRdb's table is partial and in-frame only. The table records around 70,000 clones, around nine tenths of them present only once. The sequencing input was peripheral blood. The rearrangement joins TRBV6-2 or TRBV6-3 to TRBJ1-2; TRBD1 matches 9 bases. The TCR comes from a woman between 18 and 29 years old with acute or convalescent COVID-19. This CDR3 is CASSGTGTPFYGYTF. The DNA of the CDR3 is TGTGCCAGCAGCGGGACAGGGACCCCATTTTATGGCTACACCTTC.